This is a list of T cell receptor beta chains from one sample in a study of blood T cell repertoires in COVID-19. The table came from immunoSEQ multiplex PCR; TCRdb's copy has only in-frame clones and leaves some out. The sample yields 150,000 or so clones, about 90% seen once. The sample taken for sequencing was peripheral blood. All receptors derive from a man aged 50-59 years with acute or convalescent COVID-19. The CDR3 runs from the conserved cysteine through the conserved F or W. D genes are given only for firm matches. Not all rows give a size; the values are once, few, many and, for expanded clones, a class.

v_gene,len,abundance,j_gene,d_gene,CDR3nt,CDR3aa
TRBV4-3,19,-,TRBJ1-6,-,TGCGCCAGCAGCCAAGAGGGGCAGGGGCGAAGCTCCTATAATTCACCCCTCCACTTT,CASSQEGQGRSSYNSPLHF
TRBV4-2,16,few,TRBJ2-5,TRBD1,TGTGCCAGCAGCCAAGATCCGCAGGGGGCAGGGGAGACCCAGTACTTC,CASSQDPQGAGETQYF
TRBV28,14,-,TRBJ2-1,TRBD2,TGTGCCAGCAGCGGACTAGACTCCTACAATGAGCAGTTCTTC,CASSGLDSYNEQFF
TRBV7-9,16,-,TRBJ1-3,TRBD1,TGTGCCAGCAGCTTATTAGACAGGGGCACTGGAAACACCATATATTTT,CASSLLDRGTGNTIYF
TRBV4-2,19,-,TRBJ2-2,-,TGTGCCAGCAGCCAAGGCCCCCCCGGCCAGGGGCGGGGGACCGGGGAGCTGTTTTTT,CASSQGPPGQGRGTGELFF
TRBV6-2/TRBV6-3,14,-,TRBJ2-7,TRBD1,TGTGCCAGCAGTTATAAAACAGGGGGCCACGAGCAGTACTTC,CASSYKTGGHEQYF
TRBV27,17,-,TRBJ2-6,-,TGTGCCAGCAGTTTGGGGCCGGACCGGACTGGGGCCAACGTCCTGACTTTC,CASSLGPDRTGANVLTF
TRBV19,13,-,TRBJ2-1,-,TGTGCCAGTAGTAGCGGCTCCTACAATGAGCAGTTCTTC,CASSSGSYNEQFF
TRBV10-1,14,-,TRBJ2-3,-,TGCGCCAGCAGCCCCCGGGGTTCGATAGATACGCAGTATTTT,CASSPRGSIDTQYF
TRBV18,13,-,TRBJ2-1,TRBD1,TGTGCCAGCTCACCGACAGGGGTGAATGAGCAGTTCTTC,CASSPTGVNEQFF
TRBV2,14,-,TRBJ1-6,-,TGTGCCAGCCGAAAGACAGTAACCGGTTCACCCCTCCACTTT,CASRKTVTGSPLHF
TRBV27,14,-,TRBJ1-1,TRBD1,TGTGCCAGCAGACAGGGGGGGGCCAACACTGAAGCTTTCTTT,CASRQGGANTEAFF
TRBV28,15,-,TRBJ2-2,TRBD1,TGTGCCAGCAGTTTTGGTGCAGGGGGAACCGGGGAGCTGTTTTTT,CASSFGAGGTGELFF
TRBV5-1,16,-,TRBJ2-2,TRBD1,TGCGCCAGCAGCTTGGAAGGGGGCGCGAACACCGGGGAGCTGTTTTTT,CASSLEGGANTGELFF
TRBV23-1,15,-,TRBJ1-1,-,TGCGCCAGCAGTCAAAGCGAGGCATGTCACACTGAAGCTTTCTTT,CASSQSEACHTEAFF
TRBV6-6,16,-,TRBJ2-3,-,TGTGCCAGCAGTTACTTGTCGGGATCACTAGGAGATACGCAGTATTTT,CASSYLSGSLGDTQYF
TRBV7-2,14,-,TRBJ2-1,-,TGTGCCAGCAGCTTAGCCTCTATCTACAATGAGCAGTTCTTC,CASSLASIYNEQFF
TRBV5-1,16,-,TRBJ2-3,TRBD1,TGCGCCAGCAGTTGGACAGGGGGAGGTAGCCCGGATACGCAGTATTTT,CASSWTGGGSPDTQYF
TRBV7-9,14,-,TRBJ2-1,TRBD2,TGTGCCAGCAGATCTAGCGGGCCCTACAATGAGCAGTTCTTC,CASRSSGPYNEQFF
TRBV4-1,15,-,TRBJ2-1,TRBD2,TGCGCCAGCAGCCAAGCAAGACTAGCAGACAATGAGCAGTTCTTC,CASSQARLADNEQFF
TRBV6-6,16,-,TRBJ1-2,TRBD1,TGTGCCACCTTCGCTAGTCCGGGACAGGGAAACTATGGCTACACCTTC,CATFASPGQGNYGYTF
TRBV29-1,14,-,TRBJ2-3,TRBD2,TGCAGCGTTGCTAGCGGGGGAAGCACAGATACGCAGTATTTT,CSVASGGSTDTQYF
TRBV28,13,-,TRBJ1-2,TRBD1,TGTGCCAGCACCGGGACAGGGGTTTTTGGCTACACCTTC,CASTGTGVFGYTF
TRBV7-2,16,-,TRBJ2-1,TRBD2,TGTGCCAGCAGCTTAGGGGCTAGCGGGGGGGCTGGTGAGCAGTTCTTC,CASSLGASGGAGEQFF
TRBV5-4,16,-,TRBJ2-1,TRBD2,TGTGCCAGCAGCAGGGGACTAGCGGGGACCTACAATGAGCAGTTCTTC,CASSRGLAGTYNEQFF
TRBV2,15,-,TRBJ2-7,TRBD2,TGTGCCAGCAGTGAAGCCCCAGGGACTACTTACGAGCAGTACTTC,CASSEAPGTTYEQYF
TRBV11-2,15,-,TRBJ2-3,TRBD1,TGTGCCAGCAGCTTCGGTCAGGGGGCCGATGATACGCAGTATTTT,CASSFGQGADDTQYF
TRBV2,14,-,TRBJ1-5,-,TGTGCCAGCAGTGGCGGGGACGGAGATCAGCCCCAGCATTTT,CASSGGDGDQPQHF
TRBV6-1,17,-,TRBJ1-1,-,TGTGCCAGCAGTGAAACAATAAACAGAGCTATGAACACTGAAGCTTTCTTT,CASSETINRAMNTEAFF
TRBV5-5,16,-,TRBJ2-3,TRBD1,TGTGCCAGCAACACCCCCGGGACAGGGAGGACAGATACGCAGTATTTT,CASNTPGTGRTDTQYF
TRBV7-8,15,medium-sized,TRBJ2-2,TRBD2,TGTGCCAGCAGCAAACCGGGGGGGGGCACCGGGGAGCTGTTTTTT,CASSKPGGGTGELFF
TRBV18,17,-,TRBJ2-1,TRBD2,TGTGCCAGCTCACCACCGATACGCGGGGGGCCCGGTGCCGGGTTATTCTTC,CASSPPIRGGPGAGLFF
TRBV19,17,-,TRBJ2-3,TRBD1,TGTGCCAGTTCCCCCACGCCAGGGGGCAGGGGCACAGATACGCAGTATTTT,CASSPTPGGRGTDTQYF
TRBV12-3/TRBV12-4,11,-,TRBJ2-1,-,TGTGCCAGCCGGTCCGGAGTCGAGCAGTTCTTC,CASRSGVEQFF
TRBV12-3/TRBV12-4,11,-,TRBJ1-1,-,TGTGCCAGCAGTCCAGGCACTGAAGCTTTCTTT,CASSPGTEAFF
TRBV5-1,14,-,TRBJ1-2,-,TGCGCCAGCAGACTGGACAGCTCGGTCTATGGCTACACCTTC,CASRLDSSVYGYTF
TRBV6-6,15,-,TRBJ2-1,TRBD2,TGTGCCAGCAGTTACGGACTAGCGGGTCACAATGAGCAGTTCTTC,CASSYGLAGHNEQFF
TRBV4-1,17,-,TRBJ1-5,TRBD1,TGCGCCAGCAGCCAAGATAAGTTGGACAGGGGGTTTCAGCCCCAGCATTTT,CASSQDKLDRGFQPQHF
TRBV28,15,-,TRBJ2-5,-,TGTGCCAGCAGTTTTCGGGGATTCAACCAAGAGACCCAGTACTTC,CASSFRGFNQETQYF
TRBV7-6,18,-,TRBJ2-2,-,TGTGCCAGCAGCATCCGAGCCCAGGGGAGTACGAACACCGGGGAGCTGTTTTTT,CASSIRAQGSTNTGELFF
TRBV4-3,15,-,TRBJ1-5,TRBD1,TGCGCCAGCAGCCAACAGACAGGGTTGAGTCAGCCCCAGCATTTT,CASSQQTGLSQPQHF
TRBV10-3,14,-,TRBJ1-3,TRBD1,TGTGCCGCCCGACAGGGAGACTCGGGAAACACCATATATTTT,CAARQGDSGNTIYF
TRBV7-6,13,once,TRBJ2-7,-,TGTGCCAGCAGCCGACGGGGCTCCTACGAGCAGTACTTC,CASSRRGSYEQYF